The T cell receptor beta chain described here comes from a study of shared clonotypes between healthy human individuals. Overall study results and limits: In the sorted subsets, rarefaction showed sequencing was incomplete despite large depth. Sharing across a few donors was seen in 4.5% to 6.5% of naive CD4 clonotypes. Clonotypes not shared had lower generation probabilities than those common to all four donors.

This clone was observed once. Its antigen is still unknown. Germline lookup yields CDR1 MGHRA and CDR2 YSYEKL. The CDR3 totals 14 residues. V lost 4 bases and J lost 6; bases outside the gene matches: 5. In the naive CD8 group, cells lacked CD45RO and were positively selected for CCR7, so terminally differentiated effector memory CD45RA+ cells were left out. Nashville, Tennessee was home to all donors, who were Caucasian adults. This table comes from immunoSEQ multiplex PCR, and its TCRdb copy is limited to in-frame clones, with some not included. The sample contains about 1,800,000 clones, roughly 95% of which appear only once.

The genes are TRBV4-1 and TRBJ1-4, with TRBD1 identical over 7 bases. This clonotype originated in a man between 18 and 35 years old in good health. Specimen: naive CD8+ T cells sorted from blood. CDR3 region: CASSREGAYEKLFF. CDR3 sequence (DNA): TGCGCCAGCAGCCGAGAGGGGGCCTATGAAAAACTGTTTTTT.